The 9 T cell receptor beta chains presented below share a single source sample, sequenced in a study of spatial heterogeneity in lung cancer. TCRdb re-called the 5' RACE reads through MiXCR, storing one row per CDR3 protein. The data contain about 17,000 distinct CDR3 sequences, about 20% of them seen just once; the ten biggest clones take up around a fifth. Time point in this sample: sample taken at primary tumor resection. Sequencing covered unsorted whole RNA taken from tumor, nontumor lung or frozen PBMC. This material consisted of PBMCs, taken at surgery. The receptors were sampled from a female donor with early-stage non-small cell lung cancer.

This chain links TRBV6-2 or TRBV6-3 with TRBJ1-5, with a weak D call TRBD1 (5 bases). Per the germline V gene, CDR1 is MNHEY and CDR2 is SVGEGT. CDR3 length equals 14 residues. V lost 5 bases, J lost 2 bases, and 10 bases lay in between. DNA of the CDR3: TGTGCCAGCAGTCAAGACAGTGGCAATCAGCCCCAGCATTTT. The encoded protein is CASSQDSGNQPQHF.

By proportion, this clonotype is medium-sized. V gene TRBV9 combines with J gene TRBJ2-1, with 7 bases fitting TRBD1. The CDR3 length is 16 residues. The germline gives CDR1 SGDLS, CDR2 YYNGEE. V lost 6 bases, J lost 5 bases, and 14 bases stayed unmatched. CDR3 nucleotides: TGTGCCAGCAACAAAGACGAGACAGGGAACCACAATGAGCAGTTCTTC. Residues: CASNKDETGNHNEQFF.

DNA of the CDR3: TGTGCCAGCAGCTTAACAGGGGGGGAGCTGTTTTTT. Translation: CASSLTGGELFF. The V call is TRBV6-5, the J call TRBJ2-2, with a weak D call TRBD1 (6 bases). CDR3 length equals 12 residues. The germline gives CDR1 MNHEY, CDR2 SVGAGI. V was cut by 6 bases and J by 8 bases, with 10 bases left in between.

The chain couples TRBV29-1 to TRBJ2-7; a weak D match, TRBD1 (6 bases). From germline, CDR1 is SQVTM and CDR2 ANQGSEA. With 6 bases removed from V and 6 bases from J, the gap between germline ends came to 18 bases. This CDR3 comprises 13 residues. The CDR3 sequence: CSVTITGTGEQYF. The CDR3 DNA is TGCAGCGTGACGATAACAGGGACCGGCGAGCAGTACTTC.

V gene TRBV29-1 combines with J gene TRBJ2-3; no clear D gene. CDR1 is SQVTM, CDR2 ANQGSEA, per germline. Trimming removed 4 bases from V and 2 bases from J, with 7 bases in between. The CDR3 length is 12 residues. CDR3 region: CSVGDFTDTQYF. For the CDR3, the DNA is TGCAGCGTTGGGGATTTCACAGATACGCAGTATTTT.

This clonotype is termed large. The CDR3 DNA sequence: TGTGCCAGCAGCAGCCGGGGGGCCCACGGGGAGCTGTTTTTT. Encoded protein: CASSSRGAHGELFF. The rearrangement joins TRBV28 to TRBJ2-2, with TRBD2 as a possible D gene (7 bases). Germline V gives CDR1 MDHEN, CDR2 SYDVKM. CDR3 size: 14 residues. Trimming stripped 6 bases from V and 7 bases from J, with 15 bases between.

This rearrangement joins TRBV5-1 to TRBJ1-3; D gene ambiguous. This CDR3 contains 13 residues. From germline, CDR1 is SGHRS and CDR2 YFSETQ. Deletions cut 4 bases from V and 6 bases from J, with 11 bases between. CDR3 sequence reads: CASSLPVENTIYF. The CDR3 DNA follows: TGCGCCAGCAGCCTTCCTGTGGAAAACACCATATATTTT. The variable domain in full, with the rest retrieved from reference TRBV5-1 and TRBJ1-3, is KAGVTQTPRYLIKTRGQQVTLSCSPISGHRSVSWYQQTPGQGLQFLFEYFSETQRNKGNFPGRFSGRQFSNSRSEMNVSTLELGDSALYLCASSLPVENTIYFGEGSWLTVV.

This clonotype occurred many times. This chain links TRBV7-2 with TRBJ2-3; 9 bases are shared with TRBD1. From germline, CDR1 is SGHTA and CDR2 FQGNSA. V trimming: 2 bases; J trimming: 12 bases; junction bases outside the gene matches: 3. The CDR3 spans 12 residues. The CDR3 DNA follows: TGTGCCAGCAGCTTACGACAGGGGGGCCAGTATTTT. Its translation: CASSLRQGGQYF.

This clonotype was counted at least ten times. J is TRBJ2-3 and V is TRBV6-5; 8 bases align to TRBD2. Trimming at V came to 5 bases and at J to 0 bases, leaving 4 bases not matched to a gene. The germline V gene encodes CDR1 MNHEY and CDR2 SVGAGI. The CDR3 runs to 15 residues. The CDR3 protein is CASSNSGTSTDTQYF. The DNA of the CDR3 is TGTGCCAGCAGTAATAGCGGGACTAGCACAGATACGCAGTATTTT.